These 20 T cell receptor beta chains were all obtained from the same sample, sequenced in a study of blood T cells in healthy people across ages. A J-beta primer mix and a sample-barcoded 5' primer were used in a second PCR of roughly 6 to 11 cycles. One entry per CDR3 protein results from TCRdb running MiXCR on the 5' RACE reads. The sample consists of roughly 930,000 distinct CDR3 sequences, about 44% of them appearing once. Specimen: blood. The source of these receptors is a man aged 30-40 years in good health.

The genes are TRBV5-1 and TRBJ2-4, with D possibly being TRBD1 (6 bases). The germline V and J ends were trimmed by 1 base and 9 bases, with 11 bases remaining between them. This CDR3 comprises 13 residues. The germline gives CDR1 SGHRS, CDR2 YFSETQ. Here the CDR3 reads CASSLTGHTIQYF. For the CDR3, the DNA is TGCGCCAGCAGCTTGACGGGACACACCATTCAGTACTTC. The variable domain in full, completed from reference TRBV5-1 and TRBJ2-4, reads KAGVTQTPRYLIKTRGQQVTLSCSPISGHRSVSWYQQTPGQGLQFLFEYFSETQRNKGNFPGRFSGRQFSNSRSEMNVSTLELGDSALYLCASSLTGHTIQYFGAGTRLSVL.

Only one count was recorded for this clonotype. V and J are TRBV6-5 and TRBJ2-5; maybe TRBD2 (6 bases). The J call may be in error: the DNA end matches TRBJ2-7 better. Per the germline V gene, CDR1 is MNHEY and CDR2 is SVGAGI. The CDR3 consists of 14 residues. The CDR3 DNA is TGTGCCAGCGGGAGGCTGCTAAGGGACCACGAGCAGTACTTC. It specifies CASGRLLRDHEQYF.

The chain employs TRBV10-3 and TRBJ1-1; D remains ambiguous. Trimming took off 2 bases at V and 0 bases at J, with 7 bases between the two ends. Germline V lookup: CDR1 ENHRY, CDR2 SYGVKD. This CDR3 spans 14 amino acids. The CDR3 sequence is CAISEGGLNTEAFF. The CDR3 nucleotides are TGTGCCATCAGTGAGGGCGGCCTGAACACTGAAGCTTTCTTT.

In its sample, this clonotype was seen a few times. V usage is TRBV4-3 and J usage is TRBJ2-3, with a possible D match to TRBD1 (6 bases). CDR1 is LGHNA, CDR2 YSLEER, per germline. There are 15 residues in the CDR3. V gave up 1 base and J gave up 3 bases, with 11 bases separating them. The CDR3 DNA reads TGCGCCAGCAGCCAAGTATCCAGGGGAACAGATACGCAGTATTTT. Its protein product is CASSQVSRGTDTQYF.

The chain couples TRBV20-1 to TRBJ1-1, with D tentatively TRBD1 (5 bases). V lost 8 bases and J lost 3, with 19 bases in between. Per germline, CDR1 DFQATT and CDR2 SNEGSKA (reference sequence). This CDR3 region has 14 residues. The CDR3 nucleotides read TGCAGTCCAAACGCGGGGACCGAACACACTGAAGCTTTCTTT. As protein: CSPNAGTEHTEAFF.

This clonotype is a singleton in its sample. In nucleotides, the CDR3 is TGTGCCAGCAGCCCCGGGATTCTCAGCTCCTACGAGCAGTACTTC. It codes for CASSPGILSSYEQYF. The V gene is TRBV3-1, the J gene TRBJ2-7; TRBD2 might be the D (5 bases). This CDR3 is 15 amino acids long. V dropped 4 bases and J dropped 0 bases, with 13 bases sitting between them. The germline gives CDR1 LGHDT, CDR2 YNNKEL (reference sequence).

This chain joins TRBV5-1 and TRBJ2-3; no definite D call. V gave up 10 bases and J gave up 0 bases, with 12 bases separating them. This CDR3 has 13 residues. Germline V gives CDR1 SGHRS, CDR2 YFSETQ. This chain's CDR3 is CASARYSTDTQYF. The CDR3 nucleotides are TGCGCCTCAGCCCGATACAGCACAGATACGCAGTATTTT.

This chain uses TRBV9 with TRBJ1-1; unclear D gene. The CDR3 sequence is 15 residues long. Germline-derived CDR1 and CDR2 are SGDLS and YYNGEE. V dropped 0 bases and J dropped 0 bases, with 9 bases sitting between them. CDR3 residues: CASSVDPEMNTEAFF. In DNA form, the CDR3 reads TGTGCCAGCAGCGTAGACCCGGAGATGAACACTGAAGCTTTCTTT.

This chain connects TRBV28 to TRBJ1-2; no clear D gene. Germline V gives CDR1 MDHEN, CDR2 SYDVKM. This CDR3 has 10 residues. Trimming cost V 6 bases and J 3 bases, with 2 bases left between them. CDR3 region: CASSHYGYTF. As DNA, the CDR3 is TGTGCCAGCAGCCACTATGGCTACACCTTC.

This clonotype was recorded many times. V and J are TRBV20-1 and TRBJ2-1; D might be TRBD1 or TRBD2, each matching 6 bases. The CDR3 has 18 residues. Germline loops: CDR1 DFQATT, CDR2 SNEGSKA (reference sequence). Trimming removed 5 bases from V and 0 bases from J, with 23 bases in between. In nucleotides, the CDR3 is TGCAGTGCTCGGGGGCCAAGGGGCCCCCGGAGCTCCTACAATGAGCAGTTCTTC. Its translation: CSARGPRGPRSSYNEQFF.

This clonotype was seen a few times. The chain employs TRBV7-2 and TRBJ1-2, with D maybe TRBD1 (5 bases). This CDR3 contains 16 residues. Trimming removed 1 base at V and 4 bases at J, with 16 bases between. Germline-derived CDR1 and CDR2 are SGHTA and FQGNSA. The CDR3 spells CASSLVGRASGYGYTF. The DNA for the CDR3 is TGTGCCAGCAGCTTAGTGGGCAGGGCAAGTGGCTATGGCTACACCTTC.

This chain links TRBV28 with TRBJ2-5; 9 bases align to TRBD1. The J call may be wrong; the DNA end is better matched by TRBJ2-7. CDR1 MDHEN and CDR2 SYDVKM come from the germline V gene. The CDR3 has 16 amino acids. CDR3 in amino acids: CASSPVPGTGLYEQYF. CDR3 in DNA: TGTGCCAGCAGTCCAGTCCCCGGGACAGGGCTTTACGAGCAGTACTTC.

This chain connects TRBV20-1 to TRBJ2-3; 8 positions agree with TRBD1. The ends lost 0 bases at V and 4 bases at J; junction bases unmatched: 6. Germline lookup yields CDR1 DFQATT and CDR2 SNEGSKA (reference sequence). This CDR3 has 15 amino acids. The CDR3 loop reads CSARDLPTGADTQYF. The CDR3 DNA is TGCAGTGCTAGAGATCTCCCGACAGGGGCAGATACGCAGTATTTT.

In this sample, this clonotype turned up a few times. CDR3 DNA: TGTGCCAGCAGTGACTCGATCGGGGGGGCAACAGATACGCAGTATTTT. Translating gives CASSDSIGGATDTQYF. This sequence joins TRBV6-4 and TRBJ2-3, with 8 bases identical to TRBD2. V gave up 0 bases and J gave up 3 bases; unmatched junction bases: 5. The V gene's germline CDR1 is MRHNA and CDR2 SNTAGT. CDR3 size: 16 residues.

The rearrangement joins TRBV24-1 to TRBJ2-5, with TRBD1 matching over 11 bases. This CDR3 region has 16 residues. Germline V gene data show CDR1 as KGHDR and CDR2 as SFDVKD. V lost 0 bases, J lost 5 bases, and 4 bases stayed unmatched. This CDR3 reads CATSDLGQGAMETQYF. The CDR3 DNA is TGTGCCACCAGTGATTTGGGACAGGGGGCGATGGAGACCCAGTACTTC.

The chain has TRBV4-2 and TRBJ1-5; weak D call: TRBD1 (6 bases). This CDR3 spans 16 amino acids. Trimming shortened V by 3 bases and J by 6 bases, and 18 bases separated the two germline ends. Germline V gives CDR1 LGHNA, CDR2 YNFKEQ. CDR3 nucleotide sequence: TGTGCCAGCAGCCAGGGGTCCAGGGGCACGGGTCAGCCCCAGCATTTT. The encoded protein is CASSQGSRGTGQPQHF.

This clonotype was picked up many times. The chain combines TRBV15 with TRBJ2-1; D might be TRBD1 or TRBD2, each matching 6 bases. V gave up 0 bases and J gave up 8 bases, with 20 bases separating them. The CDR3 is made up of 17 amino acids. The germline V gene has CDR1 LNHNV and CDR2 YYDKDF (reference sequence). The CDR3: CATSRDMGGLASDEQFF. The DNA of the CDR3 is TGTGCCACCAGCAGAGATATGGGGGGCCTAGCGTCCGATGAGCAGTTCTTC.

This clonotype has only a few counts. CDR3 residues: CASSQEGQWDQPQHF. CDR3 nucleotides: TGTGCCAGCAGCCAAGAAGGACAGTGGGATCAGCCCCAGCATTTT. The V call is TRBV14, the J call TRBJ1-5, with D possibly TRBD1 on 6 matching bases. CDR3 length equals 15 residues. Trimming took off 0 bases at V and 5 bases at J, with 11 bases between the two ends. Germline V gene lookup returns CDR1 SGHDN and CDR2 FVKESK.

Only one count was recorded for this clonotype. The chain carries TRBV7-2 and TRBJ1-2; weak D call: TRBD1 (5 bases). CDR3 length: 15 residues. Germline V lookup: CDR1 SGHTA, CDR2 FQGNSA. The germline V and J ends were trimmed by 2 bases and 4 bases, with 14 bases remaining between them. CDR3 amino acids: CASSLRQLPTYGYTF. As DNA, the CDR3 is TGTGCCAGCAGCTTACGACAGCTCCCGACCTATGGCTACACCTTC.

In this sample, this clonotype turned up once. The J gene is TRBJ1-5, the V gene TRBV25-1; a weak D match, TRBD1 (5 bases). V lost 1 base and J 6 bases, leaving 7 bases between the germline ends. CDR3 length equals 13 residues. In germline, CDR1 is MGHDK, CDR2 SYGVNS. The CDR3 loop is CASSEWGSQPQHF. CDR3 nucleotide sequence: TGTGCCAGCAGTGAATGGGGGAGTCAGCCCCAGCATTTT. Looking up the rest from reference TRBV25-1 and TRBJ1-5 gives the full variable domain: EADIYQTPRYLVIGTGKKITLECSQTMGHDKMYWYQQDPGMELHLIHYSYGVNSTEKGDLSSESTVSRIRTEHFPLTLESARPSHTSQYLCASSEWGSQPQHFGDGTRLSIL.